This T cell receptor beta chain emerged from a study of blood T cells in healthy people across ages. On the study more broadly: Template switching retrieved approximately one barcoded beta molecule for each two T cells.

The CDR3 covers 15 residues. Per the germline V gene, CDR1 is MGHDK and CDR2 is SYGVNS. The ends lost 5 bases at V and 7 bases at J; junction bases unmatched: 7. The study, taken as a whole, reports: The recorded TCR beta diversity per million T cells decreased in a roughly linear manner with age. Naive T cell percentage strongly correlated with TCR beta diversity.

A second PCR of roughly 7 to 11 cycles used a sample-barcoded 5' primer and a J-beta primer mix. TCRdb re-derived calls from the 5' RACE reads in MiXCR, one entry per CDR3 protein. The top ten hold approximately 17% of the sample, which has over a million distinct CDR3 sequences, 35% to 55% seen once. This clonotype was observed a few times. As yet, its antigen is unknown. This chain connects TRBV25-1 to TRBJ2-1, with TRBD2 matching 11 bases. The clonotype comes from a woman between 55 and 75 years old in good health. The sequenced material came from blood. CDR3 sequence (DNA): TGTGCCAGCAGTTCACTAGCGGGAGTAAATAATGAGCAGTTCTTC. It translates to CASSSLAGVNNEQFF.